Listed below are T cell receptor beta chains from one sample, sequenced in a study of technical replicates of blood from a few donors. The repertoire was sequenced with immunoSEQ multiplex PCR; TCRdb's copy has only in-frame clones and lacks some. The repertoire consists of some 80,000 clones, with about 96% occurring once and the leading ten covering around 0.31%. The sequencing input was T cells isolated from PBMCs. The receptors here all came from a human donor in good health. Both conserved end residues are part of each CDR3. The D gene is left open where the match is weak. Clone size is shown for a subset of rows, as once, few, many or a class of expanded clone.

d_gene: TRBD2
abundance: -
j_gene: TRBJ2-1
v_gene: TRBV6-4
CDR3aa: CASSDLASGTYNEQFF
CDR3nt: TGTGCCAGCAGTGACTTGGCTAGCGGGACCTACAATGAGCAGTTCTTC

d_gene: TRBD1
abundance: -
j_gene: TRBJ1-1
v_gene: TRBV30
CDR3aa: CASGQAEAFF
CDR3nt: TGTGCCAGCGGACAGGCTGAAGCTTTCTTT

d_gene: -
abundance: -
j_gene: TRBJ2-5
v_gene: TRBV9
CDR3aa: CASSAGLQETQYF
CDR3nt: TGTGCCAGCAGCGCGGGTCTGCAAGAGACCCAGTACTTC

d_gene: TRBD2
abundance: -
j_gene: TRBJ2-3
v_gene: TRBV4-1
CDR3aa: CASSRQNLLAASTDTQYF
CDR3nt: TGCGCCAGCAGCCGCCAGAACCTACTAGCGGCGAGCACAGATACGCAGTATTTT

d_gene: TRBD2
abundance: -
j_gene: TRBJ2-7
v_gene: TRBV14
CDR3aa: CASSRLRTSATYEQYF
CDR3nt: TGTGCCAGCAGCCGATTGAGGACTAGCGCGACCTACGAGCAGTACTTC

d_gene: -
abundance: -
j_gene: TRBJ1-3
v_gene: TRBV6-6
CDR3aa: CASSYKGYSGNTIYF
CDR3nt: TGTGCCAGCAGTTATAAGGGGTATTCCGGAAACACCATATATTTT

d_gene: TRBD1
abundance: -
j_gene: TRBJ2-7
v_gene: TRBV9
CDR3aa: CASSVTGSAPYEQYF
CDR3nt: TGTGCCAGCAGCGTGACAGGGTCGGCCCCCTACGAGCAGTACTTC

d_gene: -
abundance: -
j_gene: TRBJ2-7
v_gene: TRBV19
CDR3aa: CASSIQGSYEQYF
CDR3nt: TGTGCCAGTAGTATACAGGGCTCCTACGAGCAGTACTTC

d_gene: TRBD2
abundance: -
j_gene: TRBJ2-5
v_gene: TRBV4-1
CDR3aa: CASSQDPAGVRETQYF
CDR3nt: TGCGCCAGCAGCCAAGATCCCGCGGGAGTGAGGGAGACCCAGTACTTC

d_gene: -
abundance: -
j_gene: TRBJ2-1
v_gene: TRBV27
CDR3aa: CASSYDGSHNEQFF
CDR3nt: TGTGCCAGCAGTTACGACGGGAGCCACAATGAGCAGTTCTTC

d_gene: TRBD2
abundance: -
j_gene: TRBJ2-1
v_gene: TRBV6-1
CDR3aa: CASRAGTYNEQFF
CDR3nt: TGTGCCAGCAGAGCGGGGACTTACAATGAGCAGTTCTTC

d_gene: -
abundance: once
j_gene: TRBJ2-2
v_gene: TRBV18
CDR3aa: CASSPLEPNTGELFF
CDR3nt: TGTGCCAGCTCACCCCTAGAGCCAAACACCGGGGAGCTGTTTTTT

d_gene: -
abundance: -
j_gene: TRBJ2-7
v_gene: TRBV27
CDR3aa: CASSWAESYEQYF
CDR3nt: TGTGCCAGCAGTTGGGCAGAATCCTACGAGCAGTACTTC

d_gene: TRBD2
abundance: -
j_gene: TRBJ2-1
v_gene: TRBV5-6
CDR3aa: CASSFIRGGRNYNEQFF
CDR3nt: TGTGCCAGCAGCTTTATAAGGGGCGGGAGGAACTACAATGAGCAGTTCTTC

d_gene: TRBD2
abundance: -
j_gene: TRBJ2-1
v_gene: TRBV4-3
CDR3aa: CASSQGLAGESSYNEQFF
CDR3nt: TGCGCCAGCAGCCAAGGACTAGCGGGAGAGAGCTCCTACAATGAGCAGTTCTTC

d_gene: -
abundance: -
j_gene: TRBJ1-4
v_gene: TRBV30
CDR3aa: CAWSHIEEKLFF
CDR3nt: TGTGCCTGGAGCCATATAGAAGAAAAACTGTTTTTT

d_gene: -
abundance: -
j_gene: TRBJ1-4
v_gene: TRBV7-9
CDR3aa: CASSLDREVNEKLFF
CDR3nt: TGTGCCAGCAGCTTAGACAGGGAAGTTAATGAAAAACTGTTTTTT

d_gene: TRBD2
abundance: -
j_gene: TRBJ2-5
v_gene: TRBV6-1
CDR3aa: CASSEGGTVQETQYF
CDR3nt: TGTGCCAGCAGTGAGGGAGGGACGGTCCAAGAGACCCAGTACTTC

d_gene: -
abundance: -
j_gene: TRBJ1-1
v_gene: TRBV6-4
CDR3aa: CASSVGTHGTEAFF
CDR3nt: TGTGCCAGCAGTGTTGGGACACATGGGACTGAAGCTTTCTTT

d_gene: TRBD2
abundance: -
j_gene: TRBJ2-7
v_gene: TRBV5-1
CDR3aa: CASSVIAGTPNEQYF
CDR3nt: TGCGCCAGCAGCGTTATAGCGGGAACCCCCAACGAGCAGTACTTC

d_gene: -
abundance: -
j_gene: TRBJ2-7
v_gene: TRBV2
CDR3aa: CAITRGIGYEQYF
CDR3nt: TGTGCTATCACTAGGGGGATAGGGTACGAGCAGTACTTC

d_gene: -
abundance: -
j_gene: TRBJ1-2
v_gene: TRBV11-3
CDR3aa: CASSATSYGYTF
CDR3nt: TGTGCCAGCAGCGCAACGAGCTATGGCTACACCTTC

d_gene: -
abundance: -
j_gene: TRBJ1-1
v_gene: TRBV5-1
CDR3aa: CASSEQGEAFF
CDR3nt: TGCGCCAGCAGCGAACAGGGAGAAGCTTTCTTT

d_gene: TRBD2
abundance: -
j_gene: TRBJ2-7
v_gene: TRBV7-2
CDR3aa: CASSLGLAGGEQYF
CDR3nt: TGTGCCAGCAGCCTGGGACTAGCGGGGGGCGAGCAGTACTTC

d_gene: -
abundance: -
j_gene: TRBJ2-1
v_gene: TRBV7-9
CDR3aa: CASSPPPLANSYNEQFF
CDR3nt: TGTGCCAGCAGCCCCCCGCCACTAGCCAACTCCTACAATGAGCAGTTCTTC

d_gene: TRBD1
abundance: -
j_gene: TRBJ2-1
v_gene: TRBV11-3
CDR3aa: CASSLGGTGLFYNEQFF
CDR3nt: TGTGCCAGCAGCTTAGGCGGGACAGGACTTTTCTACAATGAGCAGTTCTTC

d_gene: -
abundance: once
j_gene: TRBJ1-1
v_gene: TRBV5-6
CDR3aa: CASSLSYSGDAEAFF
CDR3nt: TGTGCCAGCAGCTTGTCCTACTCAGGGGACGCTGAAGCTTTCTTT

d_gene: -
abundance: once
j_gene: TRBJ1-1
v_gene: TRBV14
CDR3aa: CASSQEGGRDIAFF
CDR3nt: TGTGCCAGCAGCCAAGAGGGGGGGAGGGATATTGCTTTCTTT

d_gene: -
abundance: -
j_gene: TRBJ1-1
v_gene: TRBV5-5
CDR3aa: CASSLAVVNTEAFF
CDR3nt: TGTGCCAGCAGCTTGGCGGTGGTGAACACTGAAGCTTTCTTT

d_gene: TRBD2
abundance: -
j_gene: TRBJ2-7
v_gene: TRBV9
CDR3aa: CASSVGGGPYEQYF
CDR3nt: TGTGCCAGCAGCGTAGGGGGAGGGCCTTACGAGCAGTACTTC

d_gene: TRBD2
abundance: -
j_gene: TRBJ2-5
v_gene: TRBV4-1
CDR3aa: CASSPGLAGLQETQYF
CDR3nt: TGCGCCAGCTCCCCGGGACTAGCGGGACTCCAAGAGACCCAGTACTTC

d_gene: TRBD2
abundance: -
j_gene: TRBJ2-7
v_gene: TRBV9
CDR3aa: CASSVDIAGAPYEQYF
CDR3nt: TGTGCCAGCAGCGTAGATATAGCGGGAGCTCCCTACGAGCAGTACTTC

d_gene: -
abundance: -
j_gene: TRBJ1-5
v_gene: TRBV27
CDR3aa: CASSSGHLNQPQHF
CDR3nt: TGTGCCAGCAGTTCGGGACATTTGAATCAGCCCCAGCATTTT

d_gene: -
abundance: -
j_gene: TRBJ1-1
v_gene: TRBV6-5
CDR3aa: CASSYSRLTEAFF
CDR3nt: TGTGCCAGCAGTTACTCGAGGCTCACTGAAGCTTTCTTT

d_gene: TRBD1
abundance: -
j_gene: TRBJ2-1
v_gene: TRBV5-6
CDR3aa: CASIKGQGARDEQFF
CDR3nt: TGTGCCAGCATAAAGGGGCAGGGGGCAAGGGATGAGCAGTTCTTC

d_gene: TRBD2
abundance: -
j_gene: TRBJ2-5
v_gene: TRBV9
CDR3aa: CASSPGAGVGETQYF
CDR3nt: TGTGCCAGCAGCCCAGGAGCGGGAGTCGGGGAGACCCAGTACTTC

d_gene: -
abundance: -
j_gene: TRBJ1-3
v_gene: TRBV19
CDR3aa: CASRSTGERNTIYF
CDR3nt: TGTGCCAGCCGTTCCACCGGGGAGAGAAACACCATATATTTT

d_gene: -
abundance: -
j_gene: TRBJ1-2
v_gene: TRBV7-3
CDR3aa: CASSLNTGINGDYTF
CDR3nt: TGTGCCAGCAGCTTAAATACAGGGATAAATGGGGACTACACCTTC

d_gene: -
abundance: -
j_gene: TRBJ2-1
v_gene: TRBV9
CDR3aa: CASSVISGSYNEQFF
CDR3nt: TGTGCCAGCAGCGTAATTAGCGGCTCCTACAATGAGCAGTTCTTC

d_gene: -
abundance: -
j_gene: TRBJ2-7
v_gene: TRBV27
CDR3aa: CASSLRGAYYYEQYF
CDR3nt: TGTGCCAGCAGTTTAAGGGGCGCCTACTACTACGAGCAGTACTTC

d_gene: TRBD2
abundance: -
j_gene: TRBJ2-1
v_gene: TRBV19
CDR3aa: CASSISSGGTYNEQFF
CDR3nt: TGTGCCAGTAGTATCTCATCGGGAGGGACCTACAATGAGCAGTTCTTC

d_gene: -
abundance: -
j_gene: TRBJ2-5
v_gene: TRBV29-1
CDR3aa: CSAEESGEQYGVYEETQYF
CDR3nt: TGCAGCGCCGAGGAAAGCGGTGAACAATACGGGGTATATGAGGAGACCCAGTACTTC

d_gene: -
abundance: -
j_gene: TRBJ1-2
v_gene: TRBV7-9
CDR3aa: CASSYSGRDGYTF
CDR3nt: TGTGCCAGCAGTTACTCAGGGAGGGATGGCTACACCTTC

d_gene: TRBD1
abundance: -
j_gene: TRBJ2-1
v_gene: TRBV4-3
CDR3aa: CASSQDPSTGDYNEQFF
CDR3nt: TGCGCCAGCAGCCAAGATCCGTCGACAGGGGACTACAATGAGCAGTTCTTC

d_gene: TRBD2
abundance: -
j_gene: TRBJ2-1
v_gene: TRBV6-5
CDR3aa: CASSYYAGGPSNEQFF
CDR3nt: TGTGCCAGCAGTTACTACGCGGGAGGGCCTTCCAATGAGCAGTTCTTC

d_gene: -
abundance: -
j_gene: TRBJ2-2
v_gene: TRBV29-1
CDR3aa: CSVALNTGELFF
CDR3nt: TGCAGCGTTGCCCTGAACACCGGGGAGCTGTTTTTT

d_gene: -
abundance: -
j_gene: TRBJ1-1
v_gene: TRBV11-2
CDR3aa: CASSVGTTNTEAFF
CDR3nt: TGTGCCAGCAGCGTCGGGACAACAAACACTGAAGCTTTCTTT